These 32 T cell receptor beta chains share one sample of origin, sequenced in a study of T-cell memory formation after mild COVID-19 (dated by TCRdb to about 2021). The method was 5' RACE. The sample was run on an Illumina NovaSeq 6000. TCRdb trimmed the raw reads at Q25, called clones with MiXCR and kept productive beta chains. Each entry merges the rows of one CDR3 protein and shows their most common DNA and genes. The sample includes hundreds of thousands of distinct CDR3 sequences, with less than 20% observed a single time. In total, the top ten clones hold approximately 20% of the sample. The material sequenced was PBMCs or a T cell subset sorted from them (not recorded which). The source is a man aged 18 to 29 who had mild COVID-19 (a few samples of this study predate the infection). The sample titles of this study are shuffled in the database, so cell type and time point are left out; the donor was told from shared clones.

J is TRBJ1-5 and V is TRBV12-3 or TRBV12-4; 8 bases are shared with TRBD1. Unmatched junction bases numbered 2, after V lost 2 bases and J lost 2 bases. The CDR3 is 15 residues long. The CDR3: CASSLMGQGNQPQHF. CDR3 coding DNA: TGTGCCAGCAGTTTAATGGGACAGGGCAATCAGCCCCAGCATTTT.

The sample holds many counts of this clonotype. Mismatch with germline at one junction end may stem from a read error. The chain is built from TRBV12-3 or TRBV12-4 and TRBJ2-1, with D possibly TRBD1 on 5 matching bases. CDR3 length: 14 residues. Here the CDR3 reads CASSPRQMYTEQFF. The DNA of the CDR3 is TGTGCCAGCAGTCCTCGACAGATGTACACTGAGCAGTTCTTC.

The genes are TRBV6-5 and TRBJ1-1; TRBD1 matches 7 bases. CDR3 length: 14 amino acids. In germline, CDR1 is MNHEY, CDR2 SVGAGI. The junction had 11 bases not matched to a gene; V was cut back by 2 bases and J by 11 bases. CDR3: CASSYAGQIEMAFF. CDR3 DNA: TGTGCCAGCAGTTACGCGGGACAGATCGAGATGGCTTTCTTT.

The chain uses TRBV25-1 and TRBJ2-3, with 7 bases matching TRBD2. The CDR3 loop spans 14 amino acids. V was clipped by 3 bases and J by 10 bases; unmatched bases: 10. Germline V gene lookup returns CDR1 MGHDK and CDR2 SYGVNS. CDR3 sequence reads: CASSEALSGRAQYF. Here the CDR3 DNA reads TGTGCCAGCAGTGAGGCCCTTTCAGGGAGGGCGCAGTATTTT. The full variable domain, in which reference TRBV25-1 and TRBJ2-3 provide the parts outside the CDR3, is EADIYQTPRYLVIGTGKKITLECSQTMGHDKMYWYQQDPGMELHLIHYSYGVNSTEKGDLSSESTVSRIRTEHFPLTLESARPSHTSQYLCASSEALSGRAQYFGPGTRLTVL.

The chain couples TRBV29-1 to TRBJ1-5; tentatively, D is TRBD1 (6 bases). Trimming shortened V by 3 bases and J by 6 bases, and 15 bases separated the two germline ends. The CDR3 runs to 14 residues. Germline V gene lookup returns CDR1 SQVTM and CDR2 ANQGSEA. The CDR3 loop reads CSVETGGRGQPQHF. The CDR3 DNA is TGCAGCGTTGAGACGGGGGGCCGGGGTCAGCCCCAGCATTTT.

This clonotype has a handful of counts. The rearrangement joins TRBV6-6 to TRBJ1-2; 7 bases are a match to TRBD1. Germline trimming cut 2 bases from V and 0 bases from J; bases unmatched to any gene: 6. The CDR3 extends over 16 amino acids. Germline loops: CDR1 MNHNY, CDR2 SVGAGI (reference sequence). The CDR3 coding sequence is TGTGCCAGCAGTTACAAAGGTGGGACAGCTAACTATGGCTACACCTTC. It codes for CASSYKGGTANYGYTF.

This clonotype was detected a few times. V is TRBV5-1 and J is TRBJ2-2; D remains unclear. V lost 0 bases, J lost 7 bases, and 7 bases lay in between. This CDR3 is built from 13 residues. Germline CDR1 and CDR2: SGHRS and YFSETQ. The CDR3 reads CASSLEVHGELFF. The CDR3 region has the DNA TGCGCCAGCAGCTTGGAGGTTCACGGGGAGCTGTTTTTT.

This clonotype was observed once. J is TRBJ2-7 and V is TRBV7-2; tentative D call: TRBD1 (6 bases). Trimming left V 3 bases short and J 4 bases short, with 10 bases between. This CDR3 region has 13 residues. Germline lookup yields CDR1 SGHTA and CDR2 FQGNSA. This CDR3 is CASSLGAGYEQYV. In nucleotides, the CDR3 is TGTGCCAGCAGCTTGGGGGCTGGTTACGAGCAGTACGTC.

This sequence joins TRBV7-8 and TRBJ2-5; TRBD2 aligns across 14 bases. CDR3 length equals 17 residues. Germline V CDR1 and CDR2: SGHVS, FQNEAQ. Trimming took 2 bases from V and 9 from J; bases not matched to a gene: 11. This CDR3 reads CASSLSGLAGGLGAQYF. The DNA for the CDR3 is TGTGCCAGCAGCTTATCCGGACTAGCGGGGGGCCTTGGGGCCCAGTACTTC.

Many counts were recorded for this clonotype. The chain uses TRBV20-1 and TRBJ1-3; TRBD1 might be the D (6 bases). This CDR3 is built from 12 residues. In germline, CDR1 is DFQATT, CDR2 SNEGSKA (reference sequence). V was clipped by 6 bases and J by 11 bases, with 17 bases between them. The CDR3 nucleotides read TGCAGTGCGCAATTACAGGGAACCGCCATATATTTT. This encodes CSAQLQGTAIYF.

This clonotype was recorded many times. This chain links TRBV5-1 with TRBJ1-1, with 11 bases identical to TRBD1. V dropped 4 bases and J dropped 5; count of bases not matched to a gene: 4. The germline CDR1 and CDR2 sequences are SGHRS and YFSETQ. The CDR3 totals 14 residues. In nucleotides, the CDR3 is TGCGCCAGCAGCACGGGGACAGGGGGGACTGAAGCTTTCTTT. Its protein is CASSTGTGGTEAFF.

This chain connects TRBV4-2 to TRBJ2-7, with D possibly TRBD1 on 5 matching bases. V was cut by 1 base and J by 7 bases, with 14 bases left in between. Germline CDR1 reads LGHNA; CDR2 reads YNFKEQ. The CDR3 sequence is 14 residues long. CDR3 region: CASSQGLRGEEQYF. DNA for the CDR3: TGTGCCAGCAGCCAAGGTCTAAGGGGTGAAGAGCAGTACTTC.

V is TRBV2 and J is TRBJ2-2; 14 bases match TRBD2. The V gene end was trimmed by 7 bases and the J gene end by 4 bases; junction bases not matched to a gene: 5. Germline lookup yields CDR1 SNHLY and CDR2 FYNNEI. The CDR3 covers 16 residues. DNA for the CDR3: TGTGCCAGCACCGGGACTAGCGGGGGAGGCACCGGGGAGCTGTTTTTT. Its translation: CASTGTSGGGTGELFF.

This chain uses TRBV4-3 with TRBJ1-3, with D possibly TRBD1 on 5 matching bases. This CDR3 is built from 15 residues. From germline, CDR1 is LGHNA and CDR2 YSLEER. The V end lost 0 bases, the J end lost 2 bases, and 8 bases lay between the germline ends. CDR3 residues: CASSQEYRPGNTIYF. DNA of the CDR3: TGCGCCAGCAGCCAAGAGTACAGGCCTGGAAACACCATATATTTT.

There are a few counts of this clonotype. This chain links TRBV7-9 with TRBJ2-7; 14 bases fit TRBD2. Germline trimming cut 5 bases from V and 5 bases from J; bases unmatched to any gene: 5. From germline, CDR1 is SEHNR and CDR2 FQNEAQ (reference sequence). This CDR3 has 15 residues. The CDR3 sequence: CASSGGLAGVNEQYF. The CDR3 DNA is TGTGCCAGCAGCGGGGGACTAGCGGGGGTAAACGAGCAGTACTTC. Using reference TRBV7-9 and TRBJ2-7 for the parts outside the CDR3, the full variable domain is DTGVSQNPRHKITKRGQNVTFRCDPISEHNRLYWYRQTLGQGPEFLTYFQNEAQLEKSRLLSDRFSAERPKGSFSTLEIQRTEQGDSAMYLCASSGGLAGVNEQYFGPGTRLTVT.

The J gene is TRBJ1-5, the V gene TRBV20-1; perhaps TRBD1 as D (6 bases). The V gene's germline CDR1 is DFQATT and CDR2 SNEGSKA (reference sequence). V was shortened by 2 bases and J by 10 bases, with 18 bases between the two germline ends. The CDR3 is 14 amino acids. DNA for the CDR3: TGCAGTGCTAGATCCTTGACAGGTTGGGAACCCCAGCATTTT. The encoded protein is CSARSLTGWEPQHF.

V is TRBV6-1 and J is TRBJ1-6; 8 bases fit TRBD1. The CDR3 has 15 amino acids. The V segment lost 4 bases and the J segment 6 bases; nucleotides outside the gene matches: 5. Looked up from germline, CDR1 is MNHNS and CDR2 is SASEGT. The CDR3 is CASSALTGANSPLHF. In DNA form, the CDR3 reads TGTGCCAGCAGTGCCTTGACAGGGGCTAATTCACCCCTCCACTTT.

This clonotype was seen more than once but under ten times. The rearrangement joins TRBV7-9 to TRBJ2-5; D may be TRBD1 (6 bases). Trimming removed 3 bases at V and 2 bases at J, with 16 bases between. CDR3 length: 16 amino acids. Germline V CDR1 and CDR2: SEHNR, FQNEAQ (reference sequence). CDR3 nucleotide sequence: TGTGCCAGCAGCTTCCCCCCAGGGGTTGAGCAAGAGACCCAGTACTTC. Its translation is CASSFPPGVEQETQYF.

The V and J genes are TRBV7-8 and TRBJ1-2; D unresolved. Deletions cut 1 base from V and 0 bases from J, with 12 bases between. This CDR3 is built from 16 residues. CDR1 SGHVS and CDR2 FQNEAQ come from the germline V gene. The DNA for the CDR3 is TGTGCCAGCAGCTTAGTAGGTGGACTTTCTAACTATGGCTACACCTTC. Its translation is CASSLVGGLSNYGYTF.

This sequence joins TRBV9 and TRBJ2-5; D may be TRBD1 (6 bases). The CDR3 sequence is 15 residues long. V was shortened by 0 bases and J by 0 bases, with 9 bases between the two germline ends. Germline CDR1 SGDLS, CDR2 YYNGEE. DNA of the CDR3: TGTGCCAGCAGCGTAGGAGGGGGTTACCAAGAGACCCAGTACTTC. Translated: CASSVGGGYQETQYF.

Written as DNA, the CDR3 is TGTGCCAGCAGCTTAGCGCCGAGCAATGAGCAGTTCTTC. This translates into CASSLAPSNEQFF. V is TRBV7-9 and J is TRBJ2-1; no reliable D call. V gave up 0 bases and J gave up 6 bases, with 6 bases separating them. CDR1 is SEHNR, CDR2 FQNEAQ, per germline (reference sequence). CDR3 size: 13 residues.

The rearrangement joins TRBV12-3 or TRBV12-4 to TRBJ2-7, with 8 bases that match TRBD1. There are 14 residues in the CDR3. Trimming cost V 7 bases and J 3 bases; bases outside gene matches: 8. DNA of the CDR3: TGTGCCAGCACCTTCACACAGGGGGTCTACGAGCAGTACTTC. The encoded protein is CASTFTQGVYEQYF.

The rearrangement joins TRBV6-5 to TRBJ2-1; TRBD2 aligns across 10 bases. The CDR3 contains 15 residues. CDR1 is MNHEY and CDR2 is SVGAGI in the germline V gene. Trimming cost V 2 bases and J 9 bases; bases outside gene matches: 7. CDR3 nucleotide sequence: TGTGCCAGCAGTTACCAGCGGGGGGGCGGTGGTGAGCAGTTCTTC. Protein: CASSYQRGGGGEQFF.

There are a few counts of this clonotype. This chain uses TRBV7-6 with TRBJ1-4, with 8 bases fitting TRBD1. J gave up 5 bases and V 4 bases, and 15 bases lay outside the gene matches. In germline, CDR1 is SGHVS, CDR2 FNYEAQ. The CDR3 sequence is 18 residues long. This chain's CDR3 is CASSYKPATGGPNEKLFF. CDR3 sequence (DNA): TGTGCCAGCAGCTACAAGCCTGCCACAGGGGGACCGAATGAAAAACTGTTTTTT.

This clonotype was detected many times. This rearrangement joins TRBV21-1 to TRBJ1-6; the table calls TRBD1, which could not be checked here. TRBV21-1 is labeled a pseudogene. The CDR3 runs 15 residues. The CDR3 spells CASSKPDRANSPLHF. As DNA, the CDR3 is TGTGCCAGCAGCAAACCGGACAGAGCAAATTCACCCCTCCACTTT.

This clonotype came up a few times. The V gene is TRBV5-1, the J gene TRBJ1-1; the D is unclear. V was cut by 2 bases and J by 1 base, with 9 bases left in between. Germline loops: CDR1 SGHRS, CDR2 YFSETQ. The CDR3 contains 14 residues. The CDR3 region is CASSLQPTNTEAFF. The CDR3 DNA reads TGCGCCAGCAGCTTACAACCCACGAACACTGAAGCTTTCTTT.

The rearrangement joins TRBV10-1 to TRBJ2-1; D gene unclear. CDR3 length: 16 amino acids. Trimming shortened V by 4 bases and J by 1 base, and 14 bases separated the two germline ends. Germline lookup yields CDR1 WNHNN and CDR2 SYGVQD (reference sequence). CDR3 sequence (DNA): TGCGCCAGCAGTGCCAGGTTCGGTGGTTCCTACAATGAGCAGTTCTTC. It yields the protein CASSARFGGSYNEQFF.

The chain joins TRBV4-2 to TRBJ2-7, with D perhaps being TRBD1 or TRBD2 (5 bases each). Germline V lookup: CDR1 LGHNA, CDR2 YNFKEQ. Trimming removed 4 bases at V and 2 bases at J, with 15 bases between. The CDR3 is 15 amino acids. The DNA for the CDR3 is TGTGCCAGCAGCCGAGCGCGGACGGGGCCCTACGAGCAGTACTTC. This codes for CASSRARTGPYEQYF.

This clonotype was counted a few times. The V gene is TRBV6-1, the J gene TRBJ2-6; 8 nucleotides agree with TRBD1. The CDR3 totals 19 residues. V shed 3 bases, J shed 0 bases, and the junction held 10 bases outside the gene matches. Germline V gives CDR1 MNHNS, CDR2 SASEGT. For the CDR3, the DNA is TGTGCCAGCAGTGATCCCCGGACAGGGATACTCTCTGGGGCCAACGTCCTGACTTTC. Protein sequence: CASSDPRTGILSGANVLTF.

This clonotype showed up many times. The chain uses TRBV28 and TRBJ2-4; no definite D call. The CDR3 totals 18 residues. V lost 3 bases to trimming and J lost 1 base, with 19 bases between them. Germline CDR1 MDHEN, CDR2 SYDVKM. Here the CDR3 DNA reads TGTGCCAGCAGTTTGGACCTGCGAACTTTTATGGCCAAAAACATTCAGTACTTC. Translating it yields CASSLDLRTFMAKNIQYF. Together with reference TRBV28 and TRBJ2-4, the CDR3 gives the full variable domain: DVKVTQSSRYLVKRTGEKVFLECVQDMDHENMFWYRQDPGLGLRLIYFSYDVKMKEKGDIPEGYSVSREKKERFSLILESASTNQTSMYLCASSLDLRTFMAKNIQYFGAGTRLSVL.

The rearrangement uses TRBV5-1 and TRBJ1-4; 7 nucleotides line up with TRBD1. CDR1 is SGHRS and CDR2 is YFSETQ in the germline V gene. The CDR3 spans 16 residues. V shed 3 bases and J 2 bases; nucleotides not matched to a gene: 7. CDR3 DNA: TGCGCCAGCAGCTACAGGGGTATGGGGACTAATGAAAAACTGTTTTTT. Its protein is CASSYRGMGTNEKLFF.

The chain has TRBV28 and TRBJ1-5, with 8 bases aligning to TRBD1. V lost 5 bases and J lost 4; bases outside the gene matches: 4. Germline CDR1 and CDR2: MDHEN and SYDVKM. There are 14 residues in the CDR3. In nucleotides, the CDR3 is TGTGCCAGCAGTGAGCAGGGGGCAAATCAGCCCCAGCATTTT. This gives the protein CASSEQGANQPQHF. Looking up the rest from reference TRBV28 and TRBJ1-5 gives the full variable domain: DVKVTQSSRYLVKRTGEKVFLECVQDMDHENMFWYRQDPGLGLRLIYFSYDVKMKEKGDIPEGYSVSREKKERFSLILESASTNQTSMYLCASSEQGANQPQHFGDGTRLSIL.